The clone carrying this TCR beta chain was recorded a few times. This entry belongs to a study of blood T cells in healthy people across ages. Germline V gene sequence: CDR1 SGHTS, CDR2 YDEGEE. The CDR3 extends over 14 amino acids. The V gene end was trimmed by 6 bases and the J gene end by 4 bases; junction bases not matched to a gene: 9. Researchers collected about 9.7 milliliters of peripheral blood from every single donor. PCR was performed a second time for about 6 to 12 cycles using a sample-barcoded 5' primer and a J-beta primer mix. TCRdb redid the calling of the 5' RACE reads with MiXCR, one entry per CDR3 protein. The sample has roughly 2 million distinct CDR3 sequences, roughly 49% seen once; the top ten hold roughly 2.1%.

This TCR was sampled from a woman aged 40 to 49 in good health. The V and J genes are TRBV5-8 and TRBJ1-2; 7 bases fit TRBD1. Sequencing was done on a sample of blood. CDR3 region: CASTRQGRPYGYTF. The CDR3 nucleotides are TGTGCCAGCACTCGACAGGGTCGCCCCTATGGCTACACCTTC.